These 21 T cell receptor beta chains were sequenced from one sample in a study of blood T cell repertoires in COVID-19. Assay: immunoSEQ multiplex PCR; the TCRdb copy retains only in-frame clones and omits some. This table holds about 20,000 clones, roughly nine tenths found once. Input material: peripheral blood. All receptors derive from a human donor in a cohort sampled during active COVID-19.

The chain carries TRBV5-1 and TRBJ2-1; no definite D call. V lost 2 bases and J 5 bases, leaving 8 bases between the germline ends. CDR3 length: 13 amino acids. CDR1 is SGHRS, CDR2 YFSETQ, per germline. This CDR3 reads CASSLGANNEQFF. The CDR3 DNA reads TGCGCCAGCAGCTTAGGAGCTAACAATGAGCAGTTCTTC.

V and J are TRBV5-5 and TRBJ2-7, with 9 bases lining up with TRBD2. Germline V gene lookup returns CDR1 SGHKS and CDR2 YYEKEE (reference sequence). The length of the CDR3 is 16 residues. Trimming removed 0 bases from V and 4 bases from J; junction bases left unmatched: 8. CDR3 loop: CASSLAAGGGLYEQYF. CDR3 nucleotides: TGTGCCAGCAGCTTGGCAGCGGGGGGAGGTTTGTACGAGCAGTACTTC.

The chain is built from TRBV13 and TRBJ2-7; 8 bases map to TRBD1. V lost 0 bases and J lost 4; bases outside the gene matches: 2. CDR3 size: 14 residues. Germline values: CDR1 PRHDT, CDR2 FYEKMQ (reference sequence). In nucleotides, the CDR3 is TGTGCCAGCAGCTTAGGGGACAGGGAATACGAGCAGTACTTC. Its protein product is CASSLGDREYEQYF.

The rearrangement uses TRBV12-3 or TRBV12-4 and TRBJ1-1; D is possibly TRBD1 (6 bases). Trimming took 8 bases from V and 6 from J, leaving 16 bases between them. The CDR3 extends over 13 amino acids. CDR3 nucleotides: TGTGCCAGCCGCTTCGCAGACAGGTCTGAAGCTTTCTTT. As protein: CASRFADRSEAFF.

In the case of this clone: Other nucleotide sequences in the sample specify the same CDR3. The chain carries TRBV5-1 and TRBJ2-2; maybe TRBD1 (6 bases). Germline V gives CDR1 SGHRS, CDR2 YFSETQ. The CDR3 loop spans 15 amino acids. The V gene lost 1 base and the J gene lost 3 bases, with 10 bases spanning the gap. CDR3 coding DNA: TGCGCCAGCAGCTTGCGGACAGTCGACACCGGGGAGCTGTTTTTT. It encodes CASSLRTVDTGELFF.

The J gene is TRBJ1-2, the V gene TRBV10-3, with TRBD1 matching 9 bases. The CDR3 has 16 amino acids. V lost 8 bases to trimming and J lost 2 bases; unmatched junction nucleotides: 12. CDR1 and CDR2 from the germline V gene are ENHRY and SYGVKD. The CDR3 DNA reads TGTGCCATCGGAGAAGGGACAGGGAACCTCAACTATGGCTACACCTTC. Amino acid sequence: CAIGEGTGNLNYGYTF.

V is TRBV19 and J is TRBJ1-5; 7 bases agree with TRBD1. The CDR3 runs 15 residues. V gave up 5 bases and J gave up 3 bases; unmatched junction bases: 7. Germline-derived CDR1 and CDR2 are LNHDA and SQIVND (reference sequence). The CDR3 nucleotides are TGTGCCAGTAGTGAGTACAGGGGTCCCAATCAGCCCCAGCATTTT. It codes for CASSEYRGPNQPQHF. Variable domain in full (rest from reference TRBV19 and TRBJ1-5): DGGITQSPKYLFRKEGQNVTLSCEQNLNHDAMYWYRQDPGQGLRLIYYSQIVNDFQKGDIAEGYSVSREKKESFPLTVTSAQKNPTAFYLCASSEYRGPNQPQHFGDGTRLSIL.

The chain uses TRBV27 and TRBJ2-7, with D possibly matching TRBD2 (5 bases). Germline V gives CDR1 MNHEY, CDR2 SMNVEV (reference sequence). This CDR3 has 14 residues. Deletions cut 3 bases from V and 4 bases from J, with 13 bases between. This CDR3 is CASSLGAFGYEQYF. The CDR3, as DNA: TGTGCCAGCAGTTTGGGAGCTTTTGGGTACGAGCAGTACTTC.

The V call is TRBV5-6, the J call TRBJ2-1, with 8 positions matching TRBD2. Trimming at V came to 3 bases and at J to 8 bases, leaving 10 bases not matched to a gene. CDR1 is SGHDT and CDR2 is YYEEEE in the germline V gene. The CDR3 length is 15 residues. CDR3 in DNA: TGTGCCAGCAGCTACCCGGGACTAGGAGGGGATGAGCAGTTCTTC. Translating it yields CASSYPGLGGDEQFF.

The V and J genes are TRBV5-1 and TRBJ2-7, with TRBD2 as a possible D gene (6 bases). V was pared by 0 bases and J by 5 bases, with 15 bases between. From germline, CDR1 is SGHRS and CDR2 YFSETQ. The CDR3 length is 15 residues. The CDR3 reads CASSLAGREVNEQYF. The CDR3 DNA is TGCGCCAGCAGCTTGGCGGGCAGGGAGGTCAACGAGCAGTACTTC.

The J gene is TRBJ2-7, the V gene TRBV28; 8 bases align to TRBD1. V gave up 2 bases and J gave up 6 bases; unmatched junction bases: 3. Germline values: CDR1 MDHEN, CDR2 SYDVKM. The CDR3 consists of 13 residues. CDR3 protein: CASSLDRGSEQYF. Written as DNA, the CDR3 is TGTGCCAGCAGTTTAGACAGGGGTAGCGAGCAGTACTTC.

This sequence joins TRBV5-1 and TRBJ2-5, with 7 nucleotides matching TRBD1. CDR3 length equals 14 residues. CDR1 is SGHRS and CDR2 is YFSETQ in the germline V gene. V lost 4 bases, J lost 5 bases, and 8 bases stayed unmatched. CDR3 sequence (DNA): TGCGCCAGCAGCCGCGGACAGGTGGTTGAGACCCAGTACTTC. Protein: CASSRGQVVETQYF.

This chain links TRBV10-2 with TRBJ2-1; TRBD1 agrees at 10 bases. Germline-derived CDR1 and CDR2 are WSHSY and SAAADI. V lost 0 bases to trimming and J lost 9 bases; unmatched junction nucleotides: 5. The CDR3 has 15 amino acids. This chain's CDR3 is CASSESGDRGTEQFF. The CDR3 nucleotides are TGCGCCAGCAGTGAGTCGGGGGACAGGGGCACTGAGCAGTTCTTC.

The chain employs TRBV30 and TRBJ1-4; D remains unclear. Germline V gene data show CDR1 as GTSNPN and CDR2 as SVGIG (reference sequence). This CDR3 has 13 amino acids. V lost 1 base, J lost 6 bases, and 9 bases lay in between. CDR3 in DNA: TGTGCCTGGAGTGAGGTTCAGGATGAAAAACTGTTTTTT. It translates to CAWSEVQDEKLFF.

The gene calls are TRBV24-1 and TRBJ1-2; 7 bases fit TRBD1. CDR3 length equals 16 residues. Germline V lookup: CDR1 KGHDR, CDR2 SFDVKD. J gave up 4 bases and V 3 bases, and 10 bases lay outside the gene matches. The CDR3 protein is CATSDVQTGSLYGYTF. In DNA, the CDR3 is TGTGCCACCAGTGATGTACAGACAGGGAGCCTCTATGGCTACACCTTC.

The chain couples TRBV10-3 to TRBJ2-5; 8 nucleotides align to TRBD1. This CDR3 is 15 amino acids long. The V gene end was trimmed by 3 bases and the J gene end by 2 bases; junction bases not matched to a gene: 5. Per the germline V gene, CDR1 is ENHRY and CDR2 is SYGVKD. The CDR3 here is CAISDLDRGQETQYF. For the CDR3, the DNA is TGTGCCATCAGTGACCTAGACAGGGGACAAGAGACCCAGTACTTC.

This clone was picked up one time. V and J are TRBV6-5 and TRBJ2-7; TRBD1 is a possible D gene (5 bases). The CDR3 sequence is 13 residues long. Germline loops: CDR1 MNHEY, CDR2 SVGAGI. The V end was cut by 5 bases, the J end by 5 bases, with 13 bases between. DNA of the CDR3: TGTGCCAGCAGTACAGGCTGGGGCCACGAGCAGTACTTC. Protein: CASSTGWGHEQYF.

This rearrangement joins TRBV5-1 to TRBJ1-2, with TRBD1 identical over 7 bases. The CDR3 covers 15 residues. V shed 1 base, J shed 6 bases, and the junction held 9 bases outside the gene matches. CDR1 SGHRS and CDR2 YFSETQ come from the germline V gene. The chain's CDR3 is CASSLSAGGEDGYTF. In DNA form, the CDR3 reads TGCGCCAGCAGCTTGTCGGCAGGGGGAGAGGATGGCTACACCTTC.

The rearrangement links TRBV5-6 to TRBJ2-3; 7 bases align to TRBD1. V gave up 3 bases and J gave up 0 bases; unmatched junction bases: 1. This CDR3 has 14 amino acids. The V gene's germline CDR1 is SGHDT and CDR2 YYEEEE. For the CDR3, the DNA is TGTGCCAGCAGCTGGGGACAGAGCACAGATACGCAGTATTTT. Translated: CASSWGQSTDTQYF.

V usage is TRBV28 and J usage is TRBJ1-1; 9 bases align to TRBD1. The germline V gene encodes CDR1 MDHEN and CDR2 SYDVKM. V lost 2 bases, J lost 6 bases, and 1 base stayed unmatched. This CDR3 comprises 13 residues. As DNA, the CDR3 is TGTGCCAGCAGTTTAAGACAGGGGGCTGAAGCTTTCTTT. This gives the protein CASSLRQGAEAFF. The full variable domain, completed using reference TRBV28 and TRBJ1-1, is DVKVTQSSRYLVKRTGEKVFLECVQDMDHENMFWYRQDPGLGLRLIYFSYDVKMKEKGDIPEGYSVSREKKERFSLILESASTNQTSMYLCASSLRQGAEAFFGQGTRLTVV.

This clone came up once. This chain joins TRBV3-1 (or the pseudogene TRBV3-2) and TRBJ1-2, with a possible D match to TRBD1 (6 bases). Trimming shortened V by 0 bases and J by 7 bases, and 12 bases separated the two germline ends. The germline V gene has CDR1 LGHDT and CDR2 YNNKEL (reference sequence). The CDR3 is 14 amino acids. In DNA, the CDR3 is TGTGCCAGCAGCCAAGATCGGACAGTGGGTGGCTACACCTTC. It yields the protein CASSQDRTVGGYTF.